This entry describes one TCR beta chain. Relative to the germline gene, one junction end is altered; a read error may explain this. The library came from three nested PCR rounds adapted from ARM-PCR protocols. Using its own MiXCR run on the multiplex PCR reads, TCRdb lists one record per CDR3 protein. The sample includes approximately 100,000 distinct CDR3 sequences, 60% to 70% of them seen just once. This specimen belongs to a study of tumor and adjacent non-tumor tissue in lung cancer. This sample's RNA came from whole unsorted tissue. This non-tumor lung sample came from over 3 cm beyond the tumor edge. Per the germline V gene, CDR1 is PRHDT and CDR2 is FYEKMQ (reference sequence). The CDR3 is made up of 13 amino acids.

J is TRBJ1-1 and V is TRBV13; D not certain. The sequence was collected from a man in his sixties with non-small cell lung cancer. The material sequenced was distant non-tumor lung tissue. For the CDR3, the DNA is TGTGCCAGCAGCCGCCAGCGGAACACTGAAGCCTTCTTT. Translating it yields CASSRQRNTEAFF. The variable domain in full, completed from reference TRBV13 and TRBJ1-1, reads AAGVIQSPRHLIKEKRETATLKCYPIPRHDTVYWYQQGPGQDPQFLISFYEKMQSDKGSIPDRFSAQQFSDYHSELNMSSLELGDSALYFCASSRQRNTEAFFGQGTRLTVV.